This T cell receptor beta chain was profiled in a study of cytomegalovirus exposure and HLA in healthy donors (dated by TCRdb to about 2017). Background for the entire study: According to an earlier analysis of several hundred of the donors, 200 million or so T cells yielded 117 million unique TCR beta sequences and about 300 Gb of sequence data. A later analysis re-examined previously published TCR beta repertoires from several hundred donors and added high-resolution HLA genotyping to investigate patterns of TCR occurrence. Of the 398 genotyped donors, approximately 83% fell in the genetic ancestry cluster associated with self-reported Caucasian donors. The study was designed to test whether signatures of past pathogen exposure could be identified by cataloging public T cell receptors. In an earlier analysis of a few hundred of the donors, high-throughput TCR beta sequencing was used to judge whether each TCR beta V gene segment behaved as functional or pseudogenic. A later genetic analysis took genome-wide SNP genotypes for about three fifths of the roughly 670 donors and used that subset as a discovery cohort. Every repertoire in the discovery cohort had been generated on one and the same sequencing platform. In the later analysis, no new phenotypic data were used to find candidate immune exposures; instead, reliance was placed on TCR beta sequences and their occurrence across donors. HLA typing included class I and class II loci at four-digit resolution. Besides the first cohort of roughly 660 subjects, a separate validation cohort made up of about 120 different subjects was used. An early release covering approximately 600 HLA-typed donors comprised about 300 gigabases of sequencing data and around 80 million unique TCR sequences. Alongside the repertoire data, information on donor age, sex, ethnicity and CMV serostatus was compiled. High-throughput TCR immunosequencing, statistical association of individual TCRs with disease status, and machine learning were combined to predict cytomegalovirus infection status. Typing coverage differed by locus: A, B, C, DRB1 and DQB1 were typed in roughly 620-630 donors, DQA1 in about 550, DPA1 in nearly 610, and DPB1 in roughly 470. Roughly 5 DR-DQ haplotypes were handled as single units for association and clustering, since linkage in the cohort was strong. On average, around 240,000 unique TCR beta nucleotide sequences were sequenced per donor among 398 genotyped donors of the cohort, with about 19% of those sequences being non-productive. The study used immunosequencing to profile the T cell repertoires of approximately 630 subjects and linked those repertoires to cytomegalovirus serostatus.

On this clone itself: Its antigen remains undetermined. It has no much larger one-base neighbor in the sample; base qualities were not kept.

As encoded in the germline V gene, CDR1 is SGHVS while CDR2 is FNYEAQ. The CDR3 numbers 16 residues from cysteine through phenylalanine. Only the CDR3 portion is preserved as DNA: 48 bases, with reading frame beginning at the first base. For this chain, trimming is 3 bases at the V end and 4 bases at the J end, and the number of junction bases without a gene match is 9. Overall results and qualifications from the work: In this cohort, only TCR beta chains were sequenced, and detectable features were limited by the absence of alpha or paired-chain data. A few of the identified cytomegalovirus-associated TCR beta chains were confirmed in vitro to be specific for cytomegalovirus antigens. A later analysis associated 16,951 TCR beta sequences with specific HLA alleles at a false discovery rate of 0.05. An earlier analysis of around 540 of the donors showed that most TCR beta V segments appeared in productive rearrangements either about 90% or about 30% of the time, which broadly matched IMGT annotations. The classifier was reported to diagnose cytomegalovirus status with high specificity and sensitivity in both the original cohort and the validation cohort. HLA typing was unavailable for some donors at each locus, so association tests used only the typed subset. Because counts were too low, approximately 18 rarely observed V segments, including chromosome 9 orphons, were excluded from the earlier analysis of some 590 of the donors. The authors suggested that the approach could potentially be extended to other disease states and immunological phenotypes. The presence/absence analyses assumed that sequencing depth was roughly uniform across donors, and that assumption may not be true. A further reported finding was that TCR beta sequences accurately predicted the HLA-A and HLA-B alleles for most subjects in the first cohort. The study gave a list of under 200 TCR beta chains associated with cytomegalovirus. In a later genetic analysis, a missense DCLRE1C variant was associated with V-gene and J-gene trimming of TCR beta chains, and the association was replicated in an independent cohort. In a later analysis, most CMV-associated TCR beta chains were found to appear HLA-restricted, with HLA associations seemingly driven largely by CMV exposure. In a later genetic analysis, fewer N-insertions in productive TCRs were reported among donors in an Asian-associated ancestry cluster than the roughly 700-donor mean. Immune exposure information for the cohort was limited to CMV serostatus. A cluster of highly shared sequence variants was judged likely to be a technical artifact of the sequencing pipeline. In a later analysis, several top co-occurrence clusters were reported to appear linked to parvovirus B19, influenza, CMV and Epstein-Barr virus. Across donors, most TCR sequences were observed very rarely, whereas some public TCRs were present in many individuals. Some IMGT-functional V segments, including TRBV6-2 and TRBV6-3, could not be distinguished by the 87-base-pair reads and were therefore excluded. When HLA alleles, especially DR and DQ, strongly co-occurred, attributing TCR associations to individual alleles was difficult. Correlated functional status among segregating V segments might be attributable to linkage disequilibrium, but an unknown experimental factor could not be ruled out. A later analysis found that TCR association rates varied across HLA loci, with DRB1 alleles showing the most associated TCRs and HLA-C alleles the fewest. In a later analysis, HLA-associated TCR beta chains showed more clonal expansion and lower generation probabilities than non-associated chains that were equally common.

In total, approximately 690 healthy bone marrow donors made up the cohort. At the time of sampling, every cohort member was nominally healthy, though immune exposures that went unrecorded were likely present. The donor tested CMV seropositive and was one of the 289 seropositive cohort members. A peripheral blood sample was provided by each donor, and peripheral blood mononuclear cells were used for TCR beta sequencing. Genomic DNA was extracted from the blood cell samples with the Qiagen DNeasy Blood Extraction Kit. Library preparation was by the immunoSEQ multiplex PCR assay. The multiplex PCR relied on a mix of 60 forward primers for TCR Vbeta segments and 13 reverse primers for TCR Jbeta segments. A multiplex PCR assay on genomic DNA amplified the CDR3 region of rearranged TCR beta genes. Amplified TCR beta libraries were sequenced as 87-base-pair reads on the Illumina HiSeq System. The published analysis was carried out like this. Across the roughly 640 repertoires, a later analysis counted tens of millions of unique TCR beta chains, around 10 million of which were shared by at least two donors. Raw reads were error-corrected and collapsed into unique sequences by a nearest-neighbor algorithm in which closely related sequences were merged to remove PCR and sequencing errors. V, D and J gene segments were assigned by aligning CDR3 sequences to IMGT reference sequences. For a sequence to be retained, at least a six-nucleotide match to both a V gene segment and a J gene segment was required. A rearrangement counted as productive if the CDR3 had no stop codons and remained in frame with V and J, and every other rearrangement counted as non-productive. CDR3 was defined by IMGT convention, running from the second conserved V-encoded cysteine to the conserved J-encoded phenylalanine. The earlier analysis of approximately 500 of the donors excluded sequences that lacked an unambiguous match to a single V gene segment. In an earlier analysis of 587 of the donors, V segments were called functional above 56.7% productive rearrangements and were called segregating when the between-donor standard deviation exceeded 5%. A statistical classification framework was built for diagnosing cytomegalovirus status from the catalog of TCR beta chain sequences. In a later analysis, V and J genes were assigned by comparing TCR nucleotide sequences against IMGT/GENE-DB human TR gene sequences. In a later analysis, CDR3 sequences and most-parsimonious VDJ recombination scenarios were assigned using the TCRdist pipeline. In a later analysis, each TCR beta chain was defined by its CDR3 amino acid sequence together with its V-gene family, and reads without a unique V-gene family were excluded. To address suspected cross-contamination and a sequencing artifact, a later analysis removed some 620 highly shared, low-generation-probability nucleotide sequences. In a later analysis, a clonal expansion index was calculated for each public chain from normalized within-repertoire ranks of inferred template counts. In a later analysis, generation probabilities were computed using a VDJ recombination model fitted to out-of-frame rearrangements, and the results were checked against IGoR. In a later analysis, hypergeometric tests were used to score TCR-TCR, TCR-HLA and TCR-CMV co-occurrence, with a repertoire-size bias correction applied to TCR pairs. To estimate false discovery rates, a later analysis permuted the HLA or CMV assignments 20 times. In a later analysis, co-occurring TCRs were grouped using DBSCAN, with TCRdist sequence similarity added in when clustering inside HLA-allele-positive subsets. Repertoires with fewer than 30,000 or more than 120,000 public chains were left out of co-occurrence clustering, as were about five repertoires with anomalous nucleotide sharing. The table comes from immuneACCESS by way of TCRdb, which keeps in-frame sequences with V and J called. Part of the clones is missing from these tables; in studies checked, under half for an unresolved V gene and the rest for unknown reasons. V and J calls and clone size are as listed in that table; D and trimming were resolved from the DNA. Across this sample there are about 170,000 clones, with 65% to 85% seen only once. The top ten clonotypes cover over 2.5% of the sample.

This clonotype was sampled from a woman aged 45-59 years in good health and CMV-seropositive. The material sequenced was PBMCs. The rearranged chain carries TRBV7-6 and TRBJ2-5; 9 bases in the middle match TRBD2. The CDR3 here reads CASSFSGTSRRETQYF. The sequenced DNA is TGTGCCAGCAGCTTCTCCGGGACTAGCAGGAGAGAGACCCAGTACTTC. Where the CDR3 stops, the reference TRBV7-6 and TRBJ2-5 genes take over; the full variable domain is GAGVSQSPRYKVTKRGQDVALRCDPISGHVSLYWYRQALGQGPEFLTYFNYEAQQDKSGLPNDRFSAERPEGSISTLTIQRTEQRDSAMYRCASSFSGTSRRETQYFGPGTRLLVL.